This TCR beta chain derives from a study of cytomegalovirus exposure and HLA in healthy donors. Study-wide findings and caveats: The Asian-associated ancestry cluster reportedly had fewer N-insertions than the approximately 670-donor mean in a later analysis. TCR sequences were mostly rare, though some public TCRs occurred in many donors. Several top significant clusters appeared, in a later analysis, to be linked to common viral pathogens.

The V gene lost 4 bases and the J gene lost 1 base, with 10 bases spanning the gap. In germline, CDR1 is SGHTS, CDR2 YDEGEE. The CDR3 has 14 residues. Primers: 60 Vbeta forward and 13 Jbeta reverse. Sequencing used immunoSEQ multiplex PCR; TCRdb keeps in-frame clones, though not all of them. The sample includes more than 95,000 clones, nearly 85% of them seen just once. In the case of this clone: As yet, its antigen is unknown.

The clonotype originates from a man aged 18-30 years in good health and CMV-seronegative. The sequenced sample was PBMCs. The rearrangement uses TRBV5-8 and TRBJ2-3; a possible D gene is TRBD2 (5 bases). The CDR3 coding sequence is TGTGCCAGCAGCATACTCGGGGGCACAGATACGCAGTATTTT. This translates into CASSILGGTDTQYF.